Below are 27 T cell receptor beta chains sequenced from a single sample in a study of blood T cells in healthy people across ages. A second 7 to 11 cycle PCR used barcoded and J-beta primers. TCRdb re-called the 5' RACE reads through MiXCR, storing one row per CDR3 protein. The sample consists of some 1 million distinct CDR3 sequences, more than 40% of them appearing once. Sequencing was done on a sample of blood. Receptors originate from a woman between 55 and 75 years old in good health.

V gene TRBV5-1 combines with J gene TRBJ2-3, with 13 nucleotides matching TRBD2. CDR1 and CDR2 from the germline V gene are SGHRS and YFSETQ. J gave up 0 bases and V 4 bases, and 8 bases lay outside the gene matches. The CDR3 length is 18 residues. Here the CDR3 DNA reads TGCGCCAGCAGCGCGGAACTAGCGGGAGGGCGGAGCACAGATACGCAGTATTTT. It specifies CASSAELAGGRSTDTQYF.

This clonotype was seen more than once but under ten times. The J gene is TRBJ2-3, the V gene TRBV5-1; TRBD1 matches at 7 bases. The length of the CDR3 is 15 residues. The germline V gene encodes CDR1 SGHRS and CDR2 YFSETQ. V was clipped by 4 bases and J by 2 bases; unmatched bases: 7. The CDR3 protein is CASSTDRPTTDTQYF. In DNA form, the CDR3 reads TGCGCCAGCAGCACGGACAGGCCTACCACAGATACGCAGTATTTT.

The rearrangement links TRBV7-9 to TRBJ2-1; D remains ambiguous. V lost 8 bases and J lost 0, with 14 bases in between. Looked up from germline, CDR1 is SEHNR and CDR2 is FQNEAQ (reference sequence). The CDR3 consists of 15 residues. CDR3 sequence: CASPGFESSYNEQFF. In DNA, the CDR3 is TGTGCCAGCCCAGGTTTCGAAAGCTCCTACAATGAGCAGTTCTTC.

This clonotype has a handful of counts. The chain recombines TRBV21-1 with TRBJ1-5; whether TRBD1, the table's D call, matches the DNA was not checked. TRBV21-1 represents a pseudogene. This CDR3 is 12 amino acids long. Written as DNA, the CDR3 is TGTGCCAGAAGGGGGGTTCACGAGCCCCAGCATTTT. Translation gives CARRGVHEPQHF.

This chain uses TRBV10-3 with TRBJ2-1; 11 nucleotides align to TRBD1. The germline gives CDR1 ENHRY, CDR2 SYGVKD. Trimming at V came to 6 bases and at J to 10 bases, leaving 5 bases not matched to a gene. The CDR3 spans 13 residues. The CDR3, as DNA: TGTGCCATCAGCGCGGGACAGGGGGGCGAGCAGTTCTTC. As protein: CAISAGQGGEQFF.

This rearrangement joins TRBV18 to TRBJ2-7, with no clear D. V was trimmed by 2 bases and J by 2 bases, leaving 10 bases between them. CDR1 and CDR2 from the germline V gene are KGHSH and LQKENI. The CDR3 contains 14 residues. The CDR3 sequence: CASSPEHGTYEQYF. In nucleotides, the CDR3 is TGTGCCAGCTCACCAGAGCACGGAACCTACGAGCAGTACTTC.

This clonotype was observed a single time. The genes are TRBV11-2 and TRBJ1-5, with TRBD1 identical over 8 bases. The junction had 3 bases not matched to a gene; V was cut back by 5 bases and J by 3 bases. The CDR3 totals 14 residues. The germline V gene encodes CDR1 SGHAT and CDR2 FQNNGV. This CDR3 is CASSPGQDNQPQHF. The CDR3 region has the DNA TGTGCCAGCAGCCCGGGACAGGACAATCAGCCCCAGCATTTT.

CDR3 sequence: CSAPRGSEQYF. The CDR3 DNA reads as TGCAGCGCGCCCAGGGGATCTGAGCAGTACTTC. The chain has TRBV29-1 and TRBJ2-5; D might be TRBD1 (6 bases). CDR3 length: 11 residues. Germline assignment: CDR1 SQVTM and CDR2 ANQGSEA. The V end lost 7 bases, the J end lost 11 bases, and 17 bases lay between the germline ends.

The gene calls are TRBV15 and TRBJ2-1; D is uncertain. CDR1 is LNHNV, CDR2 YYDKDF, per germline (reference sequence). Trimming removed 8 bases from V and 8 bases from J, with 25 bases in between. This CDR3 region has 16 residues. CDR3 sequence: CATAGRRDKEADEQFF. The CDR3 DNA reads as TGTGCCACCGCTGGAAGGAGAGACAAAGAGGCCGATGAGCAGTTCTTC.

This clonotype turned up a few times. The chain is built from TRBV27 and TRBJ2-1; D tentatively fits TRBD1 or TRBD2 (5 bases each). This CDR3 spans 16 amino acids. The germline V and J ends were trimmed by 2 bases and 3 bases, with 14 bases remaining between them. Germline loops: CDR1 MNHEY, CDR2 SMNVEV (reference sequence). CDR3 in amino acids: CASSLGQGVVYNEQFF. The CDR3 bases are TGTGCCAGCAGTTTAGGTCAGGGAGTTGTCTACAATGAGCAGTTCTTC.

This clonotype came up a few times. The CDR3 reads CASNEQGVYGYTF. In DNA form, the CDR3 reads TGCGCCAGCAATGAACAGGGAGTTTACGGCTACACCTTC. The chain uses TRBV10-2 and TRBJ1-2; maybe TRBD1 (6 bases). The CDR3 has 13 residues. Trimming removed 7 bases from V and 8 bases from J, with 17 bases in between. CDR1 and CDR2 from the germline V gene are WSHSY and SAAADI.

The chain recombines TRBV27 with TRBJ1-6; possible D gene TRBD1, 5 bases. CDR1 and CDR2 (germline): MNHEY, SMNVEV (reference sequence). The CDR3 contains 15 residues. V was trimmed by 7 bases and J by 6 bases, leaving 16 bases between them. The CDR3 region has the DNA TGTGCCAGCACTTTCGGGGGGTTGGGTAATTCACCCCTCCACTTT. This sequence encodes CASTFGGLGNSPLHF.

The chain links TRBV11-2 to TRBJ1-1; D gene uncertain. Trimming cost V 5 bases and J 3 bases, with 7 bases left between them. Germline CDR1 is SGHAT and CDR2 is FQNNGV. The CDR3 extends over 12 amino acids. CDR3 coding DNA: TGTGCCAGCAGCCCGACCCACACTGAAGCTTTCTTT. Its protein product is CASSPTHTEAFF.

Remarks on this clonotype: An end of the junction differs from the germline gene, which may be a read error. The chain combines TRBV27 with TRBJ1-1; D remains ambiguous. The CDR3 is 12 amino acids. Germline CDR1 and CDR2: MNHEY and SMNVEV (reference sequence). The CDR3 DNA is TGTACCAGCAGTTTATATGGCACTGAAGCTTTCTTT. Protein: CTSSLYGTEAFF.

Here the CDR3 reads CASSLVGGSVDEQYF. Here the CDR3 DNA reads TGTGCCAGCAGTTTAGTTGGGGGGTCGGTCGACGAGCAGTACTTC. The rearrangement joins TRBV27 to TRBJ2-7, with a weak D call TRBD2 (6 bases). Germline CDR1 reads MNHEY; CDR2 reads SMNVEV (reference sequence). V was cut by 2 bases and J by 5 bases, with 16 bases left in between. The CDR3 has 15 amino acids.

The CDR3 sequence is CASSLLGKGRNEQFF. CDR3 sequence (DNA): TGTGCCAGCAGTTTATTAGGAAAAGGGAGAAATGAGCAGTTCTTC. The chain has TRBV27 and TRBJ2-1, with D possibly TRBD2 on 5 matching bases. CDR1 MNHEY and CDR2 SMNVEV come from the germline V gene (reference sequence). The CDR3 has 15 amino acids. The V end lost 1 base, the J end lost 7 bases, and 14 bases lay between the germline ends.

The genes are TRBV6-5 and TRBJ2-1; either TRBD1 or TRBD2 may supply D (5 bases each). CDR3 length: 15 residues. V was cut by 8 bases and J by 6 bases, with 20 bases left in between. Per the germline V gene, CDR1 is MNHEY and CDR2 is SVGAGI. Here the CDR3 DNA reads TGTGCCAGCCTACCAGACAAGGGGAGAGGCAATGAGCAGTTCTTC. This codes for CASLPDKGRGNEQFF.

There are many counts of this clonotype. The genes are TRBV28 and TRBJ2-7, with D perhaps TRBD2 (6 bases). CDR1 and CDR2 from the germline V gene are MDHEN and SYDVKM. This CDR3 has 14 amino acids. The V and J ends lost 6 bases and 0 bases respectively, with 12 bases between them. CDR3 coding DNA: TGTGCCAGCAGCCTCAGCGGGCCCTCCTACGAGCAGTACTTC. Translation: CASSLSGPSYEQYF.

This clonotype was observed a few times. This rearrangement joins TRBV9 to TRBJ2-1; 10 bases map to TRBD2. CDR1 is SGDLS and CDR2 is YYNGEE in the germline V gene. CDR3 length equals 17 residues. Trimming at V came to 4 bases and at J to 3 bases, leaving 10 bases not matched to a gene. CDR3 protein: CASSPSKAGGSYNEQFF. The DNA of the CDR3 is TGTGCCAGCAGCCCGTCAAAAGCGGGAGGGAGCTACAATGAGCAGTTCTTC.

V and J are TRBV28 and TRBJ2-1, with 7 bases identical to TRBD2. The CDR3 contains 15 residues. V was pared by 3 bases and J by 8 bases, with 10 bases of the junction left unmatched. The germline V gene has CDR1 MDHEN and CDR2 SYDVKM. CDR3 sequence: CASSLPGTKSYEQFF. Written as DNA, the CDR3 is TGTGCCAGCAGTTTGCCCGGGACTAAATCTTATGAGCAGTTCTTC.

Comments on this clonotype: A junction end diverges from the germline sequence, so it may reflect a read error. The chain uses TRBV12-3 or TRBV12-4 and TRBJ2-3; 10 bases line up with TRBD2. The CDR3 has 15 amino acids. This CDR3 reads CASRISGRRTDTQYF. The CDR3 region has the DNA TGTGCCAGCAGGATTAGCGGGAGGCGTACAGATACACAGTATTTT.

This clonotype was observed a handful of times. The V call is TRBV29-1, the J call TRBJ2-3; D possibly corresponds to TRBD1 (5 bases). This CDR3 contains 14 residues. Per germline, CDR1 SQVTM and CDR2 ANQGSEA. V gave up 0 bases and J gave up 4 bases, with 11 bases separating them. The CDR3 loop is CSVEEGRVPDTQYF. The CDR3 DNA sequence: TGCAGCGTTGAAGAGGGCAGGGTCCCAGATACGCAGTATTTT.

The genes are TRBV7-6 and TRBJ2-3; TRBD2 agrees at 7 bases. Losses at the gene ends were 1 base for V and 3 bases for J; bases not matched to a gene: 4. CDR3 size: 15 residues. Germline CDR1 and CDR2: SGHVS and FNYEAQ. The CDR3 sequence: CASSLVDGRTDTQYF. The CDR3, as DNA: TGTGCCAGCAGCTTAGTTGACGGGAGGACAGATACGCAGTATTTT.

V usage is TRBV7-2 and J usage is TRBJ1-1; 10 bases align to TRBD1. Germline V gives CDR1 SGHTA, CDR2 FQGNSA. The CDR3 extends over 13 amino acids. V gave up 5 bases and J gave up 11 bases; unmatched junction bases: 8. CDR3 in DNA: TGTGCCAGCAGCAAGAGGACAGGGGGGGCGGCTTTCTTT. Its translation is CASSKRTGGAAFF.

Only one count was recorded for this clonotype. The CDR3 sequence is CASRPGTENYGYTF. The CDR3 DNA reads TGTGCCAGCAGGCCCGGGACAGAGAACTATGGCTACACCTTC. The chain is built from TRBV3-1 and TRBJ1-2; 7 bases line up with TRBD1. CDR3 length: 14 amino acids. Germline lookup yields CDR1 LGHDT and CDR2 YNNKEL (reference sequence). V was pared by 6 bases and J by 2 bases, with 6 bases of the junction left unmatched.

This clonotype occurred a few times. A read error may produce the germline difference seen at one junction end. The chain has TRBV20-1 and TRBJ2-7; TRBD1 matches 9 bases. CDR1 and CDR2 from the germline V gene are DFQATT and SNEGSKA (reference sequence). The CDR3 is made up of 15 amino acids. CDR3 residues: CSARWTGAVSYQQYF. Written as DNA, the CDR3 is TGCAGTGCTAGATGGACAGGGGCCGTCTCCTACCAGCAGTACTTC.

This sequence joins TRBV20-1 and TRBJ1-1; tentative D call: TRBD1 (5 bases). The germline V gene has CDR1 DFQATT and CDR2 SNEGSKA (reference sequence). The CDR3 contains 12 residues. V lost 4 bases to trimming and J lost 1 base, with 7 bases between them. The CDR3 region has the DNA TGCAGTGCTACTCAGGGGAACACTGAAGCTTTCTTT. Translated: CSATQGNTEAFF.